Described below is a single T cell receptor (beta chain) sequence and its context. In the original workflow: By means of reference gene primer amplification, nucleated cell counts were estimated. Assay used: immunoSEQ multiplex PCR; TCRdb lists only in-frame clones, some missing. V, J and clone size derive from that table, while D and trimming were established from the DNA sequence. Here the sample spans some 200,000 clones, approximately 83% being singletons. The entry originates in a study of blood T cell repertoires in COVID-19. Study-wide context: COVID-19 samples collected from the United States, Italy and Spain covered acute and convalescent phases. Sample material is recorded as cDNA or gDNA derived from T cells, B-cell-depleted T cells, or PBMCs.

The source material was peripheral blood. The clonotype comes from a human donor with acute or convalescent COVID-19. The donor label of this sample is uncertain.

CDR3 nucleotide sequence: TGTGCCAGTAGTATAGGACCCGGGGTCTCCTACGAGCAGTACTTC. Residues: CASSIGPGVSYEQYF. The chain combines TRBV19 with TRBJ2-7; the D gene is possibly TRBD2 (5 bases). This CDR3 contains 15 residues. From germline, CDR1 is LNHDA and CDR2 SQIVND (reference sequence). V lost 1 base, J lost 0 bases, and 10 bases lay in between. Full variable domain (remainder filled in from reference TRBV19 and TRBJ2-7): DGGITQSPKYLFRKEGQNVTLSCEQNLNHDAMYWYRQDPGQGLRLIYYSQIVNDFQKGDIAEGYSVSREKKESFPLTVTSAQKNPTAFYLCASSIGPGVSYEQYFGPGTRLTVT.